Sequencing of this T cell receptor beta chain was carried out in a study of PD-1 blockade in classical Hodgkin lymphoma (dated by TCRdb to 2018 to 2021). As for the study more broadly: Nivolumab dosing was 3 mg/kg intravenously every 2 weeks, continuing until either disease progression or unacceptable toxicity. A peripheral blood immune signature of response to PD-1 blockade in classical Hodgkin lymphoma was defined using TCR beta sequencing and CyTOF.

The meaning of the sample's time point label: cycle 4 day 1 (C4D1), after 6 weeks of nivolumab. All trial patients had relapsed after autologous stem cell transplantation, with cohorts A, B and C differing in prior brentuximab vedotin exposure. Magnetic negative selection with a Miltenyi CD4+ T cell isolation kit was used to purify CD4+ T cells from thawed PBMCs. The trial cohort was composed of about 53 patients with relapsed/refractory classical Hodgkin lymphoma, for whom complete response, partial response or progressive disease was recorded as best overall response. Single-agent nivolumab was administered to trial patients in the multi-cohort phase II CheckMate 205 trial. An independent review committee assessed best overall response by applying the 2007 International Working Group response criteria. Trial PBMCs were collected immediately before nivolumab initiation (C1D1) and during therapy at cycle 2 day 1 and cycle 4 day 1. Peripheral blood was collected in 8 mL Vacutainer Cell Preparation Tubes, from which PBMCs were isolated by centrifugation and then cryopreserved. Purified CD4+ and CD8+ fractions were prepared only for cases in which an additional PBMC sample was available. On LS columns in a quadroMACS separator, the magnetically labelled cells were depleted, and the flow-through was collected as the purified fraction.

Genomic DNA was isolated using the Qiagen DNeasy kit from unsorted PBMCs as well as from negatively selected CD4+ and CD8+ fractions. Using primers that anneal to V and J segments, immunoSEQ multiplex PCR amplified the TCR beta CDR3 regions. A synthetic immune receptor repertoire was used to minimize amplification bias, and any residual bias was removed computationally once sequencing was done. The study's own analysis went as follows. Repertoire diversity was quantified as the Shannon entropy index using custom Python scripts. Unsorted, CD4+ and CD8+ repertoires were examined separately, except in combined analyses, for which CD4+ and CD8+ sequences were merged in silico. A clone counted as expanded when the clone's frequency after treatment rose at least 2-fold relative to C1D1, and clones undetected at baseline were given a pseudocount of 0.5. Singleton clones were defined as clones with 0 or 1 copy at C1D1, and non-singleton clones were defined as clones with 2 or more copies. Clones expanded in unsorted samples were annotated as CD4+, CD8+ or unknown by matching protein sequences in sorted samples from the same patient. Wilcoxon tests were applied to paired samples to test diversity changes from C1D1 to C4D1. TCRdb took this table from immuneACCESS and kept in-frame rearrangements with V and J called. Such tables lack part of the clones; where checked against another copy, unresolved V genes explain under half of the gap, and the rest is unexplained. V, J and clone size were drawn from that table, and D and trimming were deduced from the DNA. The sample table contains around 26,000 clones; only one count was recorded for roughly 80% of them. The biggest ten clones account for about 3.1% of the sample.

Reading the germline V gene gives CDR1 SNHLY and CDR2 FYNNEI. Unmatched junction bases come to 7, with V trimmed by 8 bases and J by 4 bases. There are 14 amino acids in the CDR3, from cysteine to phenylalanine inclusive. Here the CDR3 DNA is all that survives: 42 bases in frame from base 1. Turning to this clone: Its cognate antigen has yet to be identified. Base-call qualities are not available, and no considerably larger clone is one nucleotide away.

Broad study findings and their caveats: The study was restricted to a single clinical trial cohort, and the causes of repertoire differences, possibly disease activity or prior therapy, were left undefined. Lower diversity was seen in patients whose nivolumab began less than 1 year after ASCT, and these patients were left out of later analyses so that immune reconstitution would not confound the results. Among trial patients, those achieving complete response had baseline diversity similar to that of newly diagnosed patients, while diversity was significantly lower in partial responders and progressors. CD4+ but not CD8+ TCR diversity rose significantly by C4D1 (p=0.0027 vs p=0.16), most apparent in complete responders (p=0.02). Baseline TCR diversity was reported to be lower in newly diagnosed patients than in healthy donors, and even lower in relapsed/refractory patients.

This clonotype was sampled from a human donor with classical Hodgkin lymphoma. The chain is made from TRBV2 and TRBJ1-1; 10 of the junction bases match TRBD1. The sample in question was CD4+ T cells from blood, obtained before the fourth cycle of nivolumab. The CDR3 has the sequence CASVRQGAGTEAFF. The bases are TGTGCCAGCGTCCGACAGGGGGCCGGCACTGAAGCTTTCTTT.